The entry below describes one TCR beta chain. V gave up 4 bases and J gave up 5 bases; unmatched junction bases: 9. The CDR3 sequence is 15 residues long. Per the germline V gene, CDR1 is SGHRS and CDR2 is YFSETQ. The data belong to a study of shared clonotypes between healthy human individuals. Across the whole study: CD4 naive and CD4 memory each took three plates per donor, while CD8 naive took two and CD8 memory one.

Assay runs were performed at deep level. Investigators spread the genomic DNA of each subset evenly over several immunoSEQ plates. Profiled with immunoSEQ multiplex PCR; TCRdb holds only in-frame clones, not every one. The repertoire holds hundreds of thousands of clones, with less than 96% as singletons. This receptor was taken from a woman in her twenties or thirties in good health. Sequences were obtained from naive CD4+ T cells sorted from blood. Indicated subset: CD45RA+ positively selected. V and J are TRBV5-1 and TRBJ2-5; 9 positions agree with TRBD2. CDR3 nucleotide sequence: TGCGCCAGCAGCGCGGGGATAGCGGGAGTTGAGACCCAGTACTTC. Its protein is CASSAGIAGVETQYF. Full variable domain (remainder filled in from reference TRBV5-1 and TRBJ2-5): KAGVTQTPRYLIKTRGQQVTLSCSPISGHRSVSWYQQTPGQGLQFLFEYFSETQRNKGNFPGRFSGRQFSNSRSEMNVSTLELGDSALYLCASSAGIAGVETQYFGPGTRLLVL.